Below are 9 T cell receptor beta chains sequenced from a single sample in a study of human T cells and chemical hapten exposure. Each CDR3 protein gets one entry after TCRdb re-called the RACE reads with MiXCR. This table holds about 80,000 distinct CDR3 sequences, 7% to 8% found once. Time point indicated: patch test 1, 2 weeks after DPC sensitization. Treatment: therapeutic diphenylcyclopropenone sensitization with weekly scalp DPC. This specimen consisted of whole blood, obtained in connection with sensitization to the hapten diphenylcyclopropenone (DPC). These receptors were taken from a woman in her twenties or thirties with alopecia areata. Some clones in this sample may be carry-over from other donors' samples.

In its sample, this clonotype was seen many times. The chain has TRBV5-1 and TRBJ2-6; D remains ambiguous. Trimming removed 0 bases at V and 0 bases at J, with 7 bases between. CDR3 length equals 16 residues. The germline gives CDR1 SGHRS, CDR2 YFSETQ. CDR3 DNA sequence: TGCGCCAGCAGCTTGGTCACAGTCTCTGGGGCCAACGTCCTGACTTTC. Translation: CASSLVTVSGANVLTF.

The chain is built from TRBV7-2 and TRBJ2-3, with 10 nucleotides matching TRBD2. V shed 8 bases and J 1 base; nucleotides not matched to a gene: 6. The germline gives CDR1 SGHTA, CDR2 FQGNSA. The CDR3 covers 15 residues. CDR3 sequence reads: CASGKAGGGTDTQYF. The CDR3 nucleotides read TGTGCCAGCGGAAAAGCGGGGGGGGGCACAGATACGCAGTATTTT.

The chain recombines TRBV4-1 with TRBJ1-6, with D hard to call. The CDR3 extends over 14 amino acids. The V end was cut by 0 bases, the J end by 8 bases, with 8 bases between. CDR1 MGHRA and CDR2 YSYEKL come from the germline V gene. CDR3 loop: CASSQEQLDSPLHF. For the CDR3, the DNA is TGCGCCAGCAGCCAAGAACAGTTGGATTCACCCCTCCACTTT.

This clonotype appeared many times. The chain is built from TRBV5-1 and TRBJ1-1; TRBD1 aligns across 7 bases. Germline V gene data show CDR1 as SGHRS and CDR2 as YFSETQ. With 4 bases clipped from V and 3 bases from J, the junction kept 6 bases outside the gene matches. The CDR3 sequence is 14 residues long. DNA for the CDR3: TGCGCCAGCAGCGAAGGACAGGTTCACACTGAAGCTTTCTTT. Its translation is CASSEGQVHTEAFF.

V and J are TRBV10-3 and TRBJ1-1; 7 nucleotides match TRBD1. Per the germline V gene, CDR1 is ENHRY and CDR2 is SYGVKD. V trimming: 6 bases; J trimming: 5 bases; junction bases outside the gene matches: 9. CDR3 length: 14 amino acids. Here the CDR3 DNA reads TGTGCCATCAGGGAAGACAGGGACGTAACTGAAGCTTTCTTT. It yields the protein CAIREDRDVTEAFF.

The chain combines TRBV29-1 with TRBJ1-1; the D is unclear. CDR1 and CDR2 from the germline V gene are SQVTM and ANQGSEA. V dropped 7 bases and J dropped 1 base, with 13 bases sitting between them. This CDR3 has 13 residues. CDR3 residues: CSAWTRGNTEAFF. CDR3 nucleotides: TGCAGCGCTTGGACCCGGGGGAACACTGAAGCTTTCTTT. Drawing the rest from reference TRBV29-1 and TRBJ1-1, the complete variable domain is SAVISQKPSRDICQRGTSLTIQCQVDSQVTMMFWYRQQPGQSLTLIATANQGSEATYESGFVIDKFPISRPNLTFSTLTVSNMSPEDSSIYLCSAWTRGNTEAFFGQGTRLTVV.

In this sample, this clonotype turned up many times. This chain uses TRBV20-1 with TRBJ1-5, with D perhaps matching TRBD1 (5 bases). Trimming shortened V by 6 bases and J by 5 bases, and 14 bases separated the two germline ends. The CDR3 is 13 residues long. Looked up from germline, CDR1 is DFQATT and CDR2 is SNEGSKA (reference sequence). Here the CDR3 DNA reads TGCAGTGCGACAGTCTCCCGGGATCAGCCCCAGCATTTT. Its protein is CSATVSRDQPQHF.

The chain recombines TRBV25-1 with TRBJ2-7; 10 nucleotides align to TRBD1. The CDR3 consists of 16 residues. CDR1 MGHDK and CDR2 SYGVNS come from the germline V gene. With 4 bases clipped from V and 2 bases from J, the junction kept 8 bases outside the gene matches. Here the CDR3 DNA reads TGTGCCAGCAGTGCGACCCGGGACAGGGGTACCTACGAGCAGTACTTC. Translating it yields CASSATRDRGTYEQYF.

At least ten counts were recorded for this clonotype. Written as DNA, the CDR3 is TGTGCCACCAGTGATTCTAGCTCCGCCGGGGAGCTGTTTTTT. Translated, it gives CATSDSSSAGELFF. The V call is TRBV24-1, the J call TRBJ2-2, with D possibly being TRBD2 (5 bases). V lost 2 bases, J lost 6 bases, and 9 bases lay in between. From germline, CDR1 is KGHDR and CDR2 SFDVKD. The CDR3 runs 14 residues.